The TCR beta chain under discussion was sequenced for a study of T cells in Graves' hyperthyroidism and ophthalmopathy. TCR beta CDR3 regions were amplified from RNA transcripts. When the TCR CDR3 underwent first-round RT-PCR, the HTBI primer set was used. TCRdb independently ran MiXCR on the multiplex PCR reads; one entry per CDR3 protein. The sample carries around 620,000 distinct CDR3 sequences, approximately 15% recorded once. This clonotype was picked up many times. The J segment lost 1 base and the V segment lost 6 bases, leaving 12 bases of the junction unmatched. Germline assignment: CDR1 MNHEY and CDR2 SMNVEV (reference sequence). The CDR3 is 16 amino acids.

Sequencing was done on a sample of blood. The chain links TRBV27 to TRBJ2-7; 7 bases match TRBD2. The receptor was isolated from a woman aged 18-29 years with Graves' ophthalmopathy. CDR3 loop: CASRHALAGASYEQYF. The CDR3 bases are TGTGCCAGCAGGCACGCGCTGGCGGGAGCTTCCTACGAGCAGTACTTC.